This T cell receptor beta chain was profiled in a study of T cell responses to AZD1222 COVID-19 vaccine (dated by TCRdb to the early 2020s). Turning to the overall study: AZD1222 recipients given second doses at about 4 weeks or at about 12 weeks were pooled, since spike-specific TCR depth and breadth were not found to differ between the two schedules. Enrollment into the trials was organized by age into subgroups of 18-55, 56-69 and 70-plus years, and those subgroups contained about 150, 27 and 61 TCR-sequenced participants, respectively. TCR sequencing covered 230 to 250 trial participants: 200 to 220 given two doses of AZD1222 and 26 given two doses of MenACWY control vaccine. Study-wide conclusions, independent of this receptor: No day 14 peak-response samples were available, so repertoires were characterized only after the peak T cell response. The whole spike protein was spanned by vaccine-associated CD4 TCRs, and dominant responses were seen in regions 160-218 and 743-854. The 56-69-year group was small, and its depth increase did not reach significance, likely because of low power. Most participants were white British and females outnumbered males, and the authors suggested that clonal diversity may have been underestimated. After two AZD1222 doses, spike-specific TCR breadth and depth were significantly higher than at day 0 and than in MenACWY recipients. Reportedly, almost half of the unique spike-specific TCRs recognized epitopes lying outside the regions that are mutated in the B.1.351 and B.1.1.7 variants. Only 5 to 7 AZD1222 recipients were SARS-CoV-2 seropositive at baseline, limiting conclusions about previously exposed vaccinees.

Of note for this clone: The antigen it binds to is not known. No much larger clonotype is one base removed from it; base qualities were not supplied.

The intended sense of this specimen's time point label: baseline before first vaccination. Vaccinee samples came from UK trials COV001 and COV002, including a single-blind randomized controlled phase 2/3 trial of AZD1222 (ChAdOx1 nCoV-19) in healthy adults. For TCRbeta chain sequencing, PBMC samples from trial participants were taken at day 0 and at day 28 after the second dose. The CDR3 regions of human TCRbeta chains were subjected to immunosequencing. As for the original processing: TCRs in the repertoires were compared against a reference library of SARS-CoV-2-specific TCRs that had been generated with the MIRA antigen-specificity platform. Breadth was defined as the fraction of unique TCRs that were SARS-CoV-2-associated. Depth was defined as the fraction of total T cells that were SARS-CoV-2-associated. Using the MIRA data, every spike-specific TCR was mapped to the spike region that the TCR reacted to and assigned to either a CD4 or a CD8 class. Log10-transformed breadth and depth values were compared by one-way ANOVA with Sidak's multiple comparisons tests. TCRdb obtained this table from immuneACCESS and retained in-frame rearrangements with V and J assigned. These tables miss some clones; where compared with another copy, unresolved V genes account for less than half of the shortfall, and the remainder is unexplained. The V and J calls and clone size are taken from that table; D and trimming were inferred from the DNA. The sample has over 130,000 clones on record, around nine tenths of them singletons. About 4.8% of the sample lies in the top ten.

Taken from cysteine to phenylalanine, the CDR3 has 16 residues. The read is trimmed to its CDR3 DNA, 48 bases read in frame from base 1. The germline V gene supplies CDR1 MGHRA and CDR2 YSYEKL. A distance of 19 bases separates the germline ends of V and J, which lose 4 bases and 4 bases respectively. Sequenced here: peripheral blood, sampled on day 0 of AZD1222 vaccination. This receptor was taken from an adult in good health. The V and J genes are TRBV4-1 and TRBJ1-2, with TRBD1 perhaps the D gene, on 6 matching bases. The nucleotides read TGCGCCAGCAGCCGGTACAGTGGGGGGCAGGGCTATGGCTACACCTTC. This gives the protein CASSRYSGGQGYGYTF.